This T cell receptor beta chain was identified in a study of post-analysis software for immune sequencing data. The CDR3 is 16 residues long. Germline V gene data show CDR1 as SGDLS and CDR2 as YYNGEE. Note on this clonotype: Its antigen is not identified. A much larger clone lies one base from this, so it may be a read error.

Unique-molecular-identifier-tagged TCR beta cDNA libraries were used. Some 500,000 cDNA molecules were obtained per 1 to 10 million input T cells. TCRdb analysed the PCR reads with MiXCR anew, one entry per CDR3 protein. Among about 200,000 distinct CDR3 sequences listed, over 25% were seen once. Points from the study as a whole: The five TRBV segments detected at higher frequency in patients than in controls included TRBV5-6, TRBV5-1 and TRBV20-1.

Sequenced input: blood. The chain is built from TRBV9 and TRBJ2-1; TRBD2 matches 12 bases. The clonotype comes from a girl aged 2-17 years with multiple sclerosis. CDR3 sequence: CASNVDRLAGVNEQFF. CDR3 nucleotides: TGTGCCAGCAACGTAGATCGACTAGCGGGAGTTAACGAGCAGTTCTTC.